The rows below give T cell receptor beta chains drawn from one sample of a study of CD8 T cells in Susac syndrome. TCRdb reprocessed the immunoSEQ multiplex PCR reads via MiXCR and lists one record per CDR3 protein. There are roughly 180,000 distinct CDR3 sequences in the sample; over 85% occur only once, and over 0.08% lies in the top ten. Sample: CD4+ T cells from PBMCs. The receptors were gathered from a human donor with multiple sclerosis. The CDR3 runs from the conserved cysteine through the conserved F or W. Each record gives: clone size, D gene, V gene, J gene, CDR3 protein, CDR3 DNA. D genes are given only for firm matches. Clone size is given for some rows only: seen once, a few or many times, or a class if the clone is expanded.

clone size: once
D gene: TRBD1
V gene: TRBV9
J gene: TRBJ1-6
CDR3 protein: CASSAEQGSSYNSPLHF
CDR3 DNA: TGTGCCAGCAGCGCAGAACAGGGGAGCTCCTATAATTCACCCCTCCACTTT

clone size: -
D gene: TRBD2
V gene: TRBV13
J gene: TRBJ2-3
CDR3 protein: CASSRGLAGVKDTQYF
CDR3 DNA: TGTGCCAGCAGCCGTGGACTAGCGGGAGTGAAGGATACGCAGTATTTT

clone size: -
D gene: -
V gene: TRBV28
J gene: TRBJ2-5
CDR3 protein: CASSLAQRTQETQYF
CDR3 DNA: TGTGCCAGCAGTTTAGCCCAGCGGACCCAAGAGACCCAGTACTTC

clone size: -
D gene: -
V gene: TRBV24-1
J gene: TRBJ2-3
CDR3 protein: CATSDSGGGTDTQYF
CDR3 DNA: TGTGCCACCAGTGATTCCGGGGGCGGCACAGATACGCAGTATTTT

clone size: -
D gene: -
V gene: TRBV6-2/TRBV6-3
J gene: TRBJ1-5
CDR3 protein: CASSYSWQTSNQPQHF
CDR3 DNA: TGTGCCAGCAGTTACTCGTGGCAGACGAGCAATCAGCCCCAGCATTTT

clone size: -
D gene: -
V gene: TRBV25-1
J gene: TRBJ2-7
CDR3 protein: CASSEGGTGHLVYEQYF
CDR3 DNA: TGTGCCAGCAGTGAAGGGGGGACGGGCCACTTAGTCTACGAGCAGTACTTC

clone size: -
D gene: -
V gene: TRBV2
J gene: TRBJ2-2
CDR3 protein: CASSEEAAGELFF
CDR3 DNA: TGTGCCAGCAGTGAGGAGGCCGCCGGGGAGCTGTTTTTT

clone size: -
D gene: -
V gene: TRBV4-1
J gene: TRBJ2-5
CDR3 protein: CASSQESGRQETQYF
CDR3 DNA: TGCGCCAGCAGCCAAGAGTCGGGACGTCAAGAGACCCAGTACTTC

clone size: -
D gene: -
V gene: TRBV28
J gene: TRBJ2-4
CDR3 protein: CASSFYGQGLAKNIQYF
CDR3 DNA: TGTGCCAGCAGTTTTTACGGTCAGGGACTAGCCAAAAACATTCAGTACTTC

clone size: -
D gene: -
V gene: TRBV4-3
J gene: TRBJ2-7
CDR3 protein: CASSQDLSTYEQYF
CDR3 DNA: TGCGCCAGCAGCCAAGATCTCTCCACCTACGAGCAGTACTTC

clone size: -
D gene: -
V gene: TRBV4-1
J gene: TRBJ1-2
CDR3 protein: CASSQEGSSLYGYTF
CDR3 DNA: TGCGCCAGCAGCCAAGAAGGCAGCAGCCTCTATGGCTACACCTTC

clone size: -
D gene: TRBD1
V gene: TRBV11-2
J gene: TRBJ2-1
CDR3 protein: CASRGGDSLYNEQFF
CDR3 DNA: TGTGCCAGCAGGGGTGGGGACAGCCTCTACAATGAGCAGTTCTTC

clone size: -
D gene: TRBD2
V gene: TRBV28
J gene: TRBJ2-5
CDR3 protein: CASSPGIAGVGEETQYF
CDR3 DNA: TGTGCCAGCAGTCCCGGGATAGCGGGAGTAGGTGAAGAGACCCAGTACTTC

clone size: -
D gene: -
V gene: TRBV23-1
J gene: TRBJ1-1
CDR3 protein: CASSQYKRGGNMNTEAFF
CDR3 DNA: TGCGCCAGCAGTCAATATAAGAGGGGGGGAAACATGAACACTGAAGCTTTCTTT

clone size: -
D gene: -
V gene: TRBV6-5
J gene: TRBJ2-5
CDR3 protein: CASSYSTGRGTQYF
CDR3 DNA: TGTGCCAGCAGTTACTCGACAGGGAGGGGGACCCAGTACTTC

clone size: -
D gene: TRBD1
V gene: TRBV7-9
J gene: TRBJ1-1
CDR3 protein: CASSYVPGTGDTEAFF
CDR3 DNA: TGTGCCAGCAGCTACGTTCCCGGGACAGGGGATACTGAAGCTTTCTTT

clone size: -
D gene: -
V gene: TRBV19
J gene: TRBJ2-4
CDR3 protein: CASSIFQKNIQYF
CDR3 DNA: TGTGCCAGTAGTATCTTTCAGAAAAACATTCAGTACTTC

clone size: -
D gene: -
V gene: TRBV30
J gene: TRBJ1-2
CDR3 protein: CAWSAGGAGGYTF
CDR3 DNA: TGTGCCTGGAGTGCGGGGGGGGCAGGTGGCTACACCTTC

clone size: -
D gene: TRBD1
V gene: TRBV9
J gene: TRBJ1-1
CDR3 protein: CASSVTGQGRGLTEAFF
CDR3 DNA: TGTGCCAGCAGCGTTACCGGACAGGGGAGAGGGCTCACTGAAGCTTTCTTT

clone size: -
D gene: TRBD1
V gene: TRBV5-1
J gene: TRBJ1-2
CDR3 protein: CASSFTGDDGYTF
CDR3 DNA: TGCGCCAGCAGCTTCACAGGGGATGATGGCTACACCTTC

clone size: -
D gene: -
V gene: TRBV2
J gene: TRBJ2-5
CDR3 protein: CASSPTTETQYF
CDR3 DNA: TGTGCCAGCAGCCCAACCACAGAGACCCAGTACTTC

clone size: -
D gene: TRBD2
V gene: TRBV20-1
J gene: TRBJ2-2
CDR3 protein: CSARDSLAVGGELFF
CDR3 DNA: TGCAGTGCTAGAGATTCACTAGCGGTTGGAGGGGAGCTGTTTTTT

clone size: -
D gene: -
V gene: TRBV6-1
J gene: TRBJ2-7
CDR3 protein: CASSDSTAPVIGAWTYEQYF
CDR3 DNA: TGTGCCAGCAGTGATTCCACCGCCCCCGTCATCGGGGCTTGGACCTACGAGCAGTACTTC

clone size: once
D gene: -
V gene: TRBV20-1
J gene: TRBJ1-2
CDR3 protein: CSARVGHLANYGYTF
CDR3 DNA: TGCAGTGCTAGAGTAGGCCACCTTGCTAACTATGGCTACACCTTC

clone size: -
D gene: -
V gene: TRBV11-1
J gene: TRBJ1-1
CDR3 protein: CASRLGANTEAFF
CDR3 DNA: TGTGCCAGCAGACTCGGGGCTAACACTGAAGCTTTCTTT

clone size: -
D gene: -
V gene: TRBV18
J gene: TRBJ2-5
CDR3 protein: CASSRVADYQETQYF
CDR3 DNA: TGTGCCAGCTCACGGGTAGCGGACTACCAAGAGACCCAGTACTTC

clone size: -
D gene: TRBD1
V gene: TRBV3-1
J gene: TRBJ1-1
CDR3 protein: CASSPGGSSKAFF
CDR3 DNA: TGTGCCAGCAGCCCAGGGGGCAGCTCTAAAGCTTTCTTT

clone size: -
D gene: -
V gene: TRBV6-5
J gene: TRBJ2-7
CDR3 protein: CASSYTGGGREQYF
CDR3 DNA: TGTGCCAGCAGTTACACAGGCGGAGGAAGGGAGCAGTACTTC

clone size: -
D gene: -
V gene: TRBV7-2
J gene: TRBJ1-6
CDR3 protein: CASSLGGAGAKRSPLHF
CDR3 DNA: TGTGCCAGCAGCTTAGGAGGCGCGGGGGCTAAGAGATCACCCCTCCACTTT

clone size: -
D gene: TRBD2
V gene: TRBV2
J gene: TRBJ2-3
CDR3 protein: CASRRTSGRAGGTQYF
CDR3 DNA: TGTGCCAGCAGGCGGACTAGCGGGAGGGCCGGGGGTACGCAGTATTTT

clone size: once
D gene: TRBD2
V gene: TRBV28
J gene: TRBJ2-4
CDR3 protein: CASSLGTSGGNIQYF
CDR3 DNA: TGTGCCAGCAGCCTGGGGACTAGCGGGGGGAACATTCAGTACTTC

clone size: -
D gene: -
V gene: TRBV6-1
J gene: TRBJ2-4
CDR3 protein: CASSTPLGVGAKNIQYF
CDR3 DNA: TGTGCCAGCAGTACCCCTTTGGGGGTCGGAGCCAAAAACATTCAGTACTTC

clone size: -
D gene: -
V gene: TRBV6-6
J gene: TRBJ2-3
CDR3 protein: CASSYSGETSTDTQYF
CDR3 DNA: TGTGCCAGCAGTTACTCGGGTGAAACTAGCACAGATACGCAGTATTTT

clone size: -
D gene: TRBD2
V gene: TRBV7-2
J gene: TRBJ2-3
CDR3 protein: CASSRSGSGRYF
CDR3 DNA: TGTGCCAGCAGTCGAAGCGGGAGCGGGAGGTATTTT

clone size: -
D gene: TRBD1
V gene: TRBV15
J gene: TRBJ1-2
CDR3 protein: CATSRDPQGKSYTF
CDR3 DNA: TGTGCCACCAGCAGAGACCCACAGGGGAAGAGCTACACCTTC

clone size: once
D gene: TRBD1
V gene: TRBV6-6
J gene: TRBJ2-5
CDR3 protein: CASSYGATGAGETQYF
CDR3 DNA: TGTGCCAGCAGTTATGGCGCGACAGGGGCGGGGGAGACCCAGTACTTC

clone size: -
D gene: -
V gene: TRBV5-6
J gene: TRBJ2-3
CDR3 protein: CASSVRVSSSTDTQYF
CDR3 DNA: TGTGCCAGCAGCGTCCGGGTTTCGTCTTCCACAGATACGCAGTATTTT

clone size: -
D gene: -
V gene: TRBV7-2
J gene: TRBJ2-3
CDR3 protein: CASSTRGTDTQYF
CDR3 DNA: TGTGCCAGCAGCACACGTGGGACAGATACGCAGTATTTT

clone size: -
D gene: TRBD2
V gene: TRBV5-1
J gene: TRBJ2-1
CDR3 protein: CASSLALAGDEQFF
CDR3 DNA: TGCGCCAGCAGCTTGGCGTTAGCGGGAGATGAGCAGTTCTTC

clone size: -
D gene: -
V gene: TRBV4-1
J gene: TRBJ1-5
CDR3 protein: CASSQEWGNQPQHF
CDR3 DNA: TGCGCCAGCAGCCAAGAATGGGGAAATCAGCCCCAGCATTTT

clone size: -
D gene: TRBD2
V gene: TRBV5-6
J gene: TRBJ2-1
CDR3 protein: CASSVTSGSLMANEQFF
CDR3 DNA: TGTGCCAGCAGCGTGACTAGCGGGAGTCTTATGGCCAATGAGCAGTTCTTC

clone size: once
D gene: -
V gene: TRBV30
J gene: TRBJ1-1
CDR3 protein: CAWSQVANTEAFF
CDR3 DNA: TGTGCCTGGAGTCAGGTAGCGAACACTGAAGCTTTCTTT

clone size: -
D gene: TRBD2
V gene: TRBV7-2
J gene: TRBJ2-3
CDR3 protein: CASGILAGGRDTQYF
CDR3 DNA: TGTGCCAGCGGGATCCTAGCGGGAGGGCGAGATACGCAGTATTTT